The 8 T cell receptor beta chains listed next were all sequenced from one sample in a study of Ad26.COV2.S vaccination and SARS-CoV-2 variants. Assay: immunoSEQ multiplex PCR; the TCRdb copy retains only in-frame clones and omits some. In the table there are 440,000 or so clones, roughly nine tenths of which are singletons. As to treatment: over 15 received Ad26.COV2.S at low or high dose, single or two shots; about 5 received placebo; per-sample allocation not given. All samples were drawn on day 63, counting from the first vaccine or placebo injection. This specimen consisted of peripheral blood, obtained in a trial of Ad26.COV2.S vaccine versus placebo. The receptors stem from a person between 18 and 60 years old who received the Ad26.COV2.S COVID-19 vaccine or a placebo.

This clone is a singleton in its sample. A much larger clone differs by one base, so this may be a read error. The gene calls are TRBV11-2 and TRBJ1-1; D call uncertain. This CDR3 is built from 12 residues. Germline V gene data show CDR1 as SGHAT and CDR2 as FQNNGV. Trimming removed 2 bases at V and 4 bases at J, with 5 bases between. CDR3 residues: CASSLIGTEAFF. Here the CDR3 DNA reads TGTGCCAGCAGCTTAATAGGCACTGAAGCTTTCTTT.

This sequence joins TRBV11-1 and TRBJ1-1, with D perhaps TRBD1 (5 bases). From germline, CDR1 is SGHAT and CDR2 FQDESV (reference sequence). CDR3 size: 13 residues. Trimming removed 2 bases from V and 1 base from J, with 5 bases in between. Written as DNA, the CDR3 is TGTGCCAGCAGCTTAACAGGGAACACTGAAGCTTTCTTT. This sequence encodes CASSLTGNTEAFF.

The chain links TRBV30 to TRBJ2-1, with TRBD2 identical over 8 bases. The V gene end was trimmed by 2 bases and the J gene end by 7 bases; junction bases not matched to a gene: 4. Germline assignment: CDR1 GTSNPN and CDR2 SVGIG (reference sequence). The CDR3 runs 13 residues. The CDR3 DNA sequence: TGTGCCTGGAGTATGGGCGGGAGGAATGAGCAGTTCTTC. Translating it yields CAWSMGGRNEQFF.

The chain links TRBV5-4 to TRBJ2-3; D uncertain. The germline V and J ends were trimmed by 0 bases and 3 bases, with 8 bases remaining between them. The germline V gene encodes CDR1 SGHNT and CDR2 YYREEE (reference sequence). This CDR3 contains 14 residues. The CDR3 loop reads CASSLGGTTDTQYF. The CDR3 DNA reads TGTGCCAGCAGCTTGGGGGGAACGACAGATACGCAGTATTTT.

This clone occurred once. V and J are TRBV4-1 and TRBJ2-1; D gene unclear. CDR1 MGHRA and CDR2 YSYEKL come from the germline V gene. Trimming took off 4 bases at V and 7 bases at J, with 11 bases between the two ends. The CDR3 runs to 13 residues. The DNA of the CDR3 is TGCGCCAGCAGCCTTAACTATTGGAATGAGCAGTTCTTC. Its translation: CASSLNYWNEQFF.

J is TRBJ1-4 and V is TRBV7-9, with D possibly being TRBD1 (5 bases). With 5 bases removed from V and 0 bases from J, the gap between germline ends came to 10 bases. The CDR3 spans 15 residues. Germline-derived CDR1 and CDR2 are SEHNR and FQNEAQ (reference sequence). DNA of the CDR3: TGTGCCAGCAGCCTTACAGGTGCAACTAATGAAAAACTGTTTTTT. It translates to CASSLTGATNEKLFF.

The chain uses TRBV29-1 and TRBJ2-3; a possible D gene is TRBD2 (6 bases). Deletions cut 1 base from V and 4 bases from J, with 12 bases between. This CDR3 contains 14 residues. Germline V lookup: CDR1 SQVTM, CDR2 ANQGSEA. The DNA of the CDR3 is TGCAGCGTTGAAGGGGGGGAGTGGGCAGATACGCAGTATTTT. Amino acid sequence: CSVEGGEWADTQYF.

The rearrangement links TRBV4-3 to TRBJ2-4; TRBD1 aligns across 10 bases. Trimming removed 4 bases from V and 2 bases from J; junction bases left unmatched: 2. CDR1 is LGHNA and CDR2 is YSLEER in the germline V gene. The CDR3 contains 15 residues. This CDR3 reads CASSRGQGTKNIQYF. In DNA, the CDR3 is TGCGCCAGCAGCCGGGGACAGGGGACCAAAAACATTCAGTACTTC.